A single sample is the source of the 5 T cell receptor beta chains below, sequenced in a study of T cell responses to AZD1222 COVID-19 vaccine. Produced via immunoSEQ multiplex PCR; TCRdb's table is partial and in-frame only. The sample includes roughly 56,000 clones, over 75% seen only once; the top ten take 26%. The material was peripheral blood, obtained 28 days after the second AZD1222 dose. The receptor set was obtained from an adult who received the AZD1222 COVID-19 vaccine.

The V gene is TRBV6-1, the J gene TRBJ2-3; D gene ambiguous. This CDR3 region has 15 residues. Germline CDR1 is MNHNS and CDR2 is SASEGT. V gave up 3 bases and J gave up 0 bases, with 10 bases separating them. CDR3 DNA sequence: TGTGCCAGCAGTGATAGGACGGCTAGCACAGATACGCAGTATTTT. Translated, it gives CASSDRTASTDTQYF.

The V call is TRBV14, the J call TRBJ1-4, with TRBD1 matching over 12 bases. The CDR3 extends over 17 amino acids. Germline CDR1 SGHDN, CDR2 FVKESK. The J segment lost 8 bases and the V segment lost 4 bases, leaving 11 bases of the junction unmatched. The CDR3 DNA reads TGTGCCAGCAGCCCACTGGGACAGGGGGCGAAGAGGGAAAAACTGTTTTTT. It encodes CASSPLGQGAKREKLFF.

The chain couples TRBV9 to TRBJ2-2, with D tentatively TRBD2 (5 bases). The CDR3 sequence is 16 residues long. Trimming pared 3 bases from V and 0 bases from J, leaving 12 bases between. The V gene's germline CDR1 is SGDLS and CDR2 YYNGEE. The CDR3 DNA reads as TGTGCCAGCAGCGGAACCAGCGGAACGAACACCGGGGAGCTGTTTTTT. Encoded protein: CASSGTSGTNTGELFF.

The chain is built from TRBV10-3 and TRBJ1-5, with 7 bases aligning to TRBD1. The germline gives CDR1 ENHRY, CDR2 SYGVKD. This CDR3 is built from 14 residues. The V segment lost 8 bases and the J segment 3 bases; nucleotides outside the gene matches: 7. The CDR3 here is CAIGEDRDNQPQHF. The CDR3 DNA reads TGTGCCATCGGCGAAGACAGGGACAATCAGCCCCAGCATTTT.

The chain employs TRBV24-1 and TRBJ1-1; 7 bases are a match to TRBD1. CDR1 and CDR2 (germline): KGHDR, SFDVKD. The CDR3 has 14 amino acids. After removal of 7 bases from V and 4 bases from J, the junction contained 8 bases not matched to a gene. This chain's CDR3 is CATRGGGAGTEAFF. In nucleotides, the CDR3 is TGTGCCACCAGGGGAGGGGGCGCGGGCACTGAAGCTTTCTTT.